These 4 T cell receptor beta chains originate from one sample sequenced in a study of blood T cell repertoires in COVID-19 (dated by TCRdb to the early 2020s). The library was built by means of the immunoSEQ multiplex PCR assay. In its TCRdb copy, this immuneACCESS table keeps in-frame sequences only and misses some clones. Where compared with another copy, unresolved V genes explain less than half of these, and the others have no known cause. The table for this sample lists some 120,000 clones; about 92% of them were counted only once. Around 3.7% of the sample rests with the top ten. Sequencing input: peripheral blood. The receptors originated from a man in his forties or fifties with active COVID-19.

This clone is a singleton in its sample. The genes are TRBV7-9 and TRBJ2-2; D is uncertain. Trimming removed 2 bases from V and 5 bases from J, with 6 bases in between. Germline CDR1 is SEHNR and CDR2 is FQNEAQ (reference sequence). There are 13 residues in the CDR3. Written as DNA, the CDR3 is TGTGCCAGCAGCTTAACAGCTACCGGGGAGCTGTTTTTT. This translates into CASSLTATGELFF.

A few counts support this clone. This chain links TRBV4-1 with TRBJ1-3; TRBD1 might be the D (5 bases). With 5 bases removed from V and 0 bases from J, the gap between germline ends came to 17 bases. The germline CDR1 and CDR2 sequences are MGHRA and YSYEKL. The CDR3 has 17 residues. The CDR3 reads CASSTPREKASGNTIYF. CDR3 DNA: TGCGCCAGCAGCACACCCAGGGAAAAGGCCTCTGGAAACACCATATATTTT.

This rearrangement joins TRBV19 to TRBJ2-5; tentatively, D is TRBD1 (6 bases). Germline assignment: CDR1 LNHDA and CDR2 SQIVND (reference sequence). V was cut by 6 bases and J by 4 bases, with 15 bases left in between. The CDR3 has 14 amino acids. CDR3 sequence (DNA): TGTGCCAGTAGCCCCGAACTCAGGGGAGAGACCCAGTACTTC. This codes for CASSPELRGETQYF.

V is TRBV3-1 (or the pseudogene TRBV3-2) and J is TRBJ1-2; possible D gene TRBD1, 6 bases. Germline assignment: CDR1 LGHDT and CDR2 YNNKEL (reference sequence). The CDR3 sequence is 18 residues long. The V gene lost 0 bases and the J gene lost 1 base, with 18 bases spanning the gap. In DNA, the CDR3 is TGTGCCAGCAGCCAAGATTTTCGGGGGGCGCTTGGTAACTATGGCTACACCTTC. Translating it yields CASSQDFRGALGNYGYTF.